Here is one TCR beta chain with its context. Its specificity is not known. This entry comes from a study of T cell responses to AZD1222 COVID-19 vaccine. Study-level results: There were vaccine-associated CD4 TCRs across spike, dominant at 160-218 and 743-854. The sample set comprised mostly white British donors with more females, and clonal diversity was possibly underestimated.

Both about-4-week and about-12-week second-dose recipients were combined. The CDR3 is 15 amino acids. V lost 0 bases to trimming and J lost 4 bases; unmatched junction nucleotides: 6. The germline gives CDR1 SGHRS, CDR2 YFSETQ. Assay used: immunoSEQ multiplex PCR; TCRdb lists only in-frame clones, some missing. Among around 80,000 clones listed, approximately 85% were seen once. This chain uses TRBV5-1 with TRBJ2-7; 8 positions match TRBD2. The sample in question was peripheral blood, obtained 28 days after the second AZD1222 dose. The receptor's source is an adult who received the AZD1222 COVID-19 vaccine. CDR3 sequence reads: CASSLAGGAGYEQYF. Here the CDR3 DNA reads TGCGCCAGCAGCTTGGCCGGGGGGGCCGGGTACGAGCAGTACTTC.